This entry lists 27 T cell receptor beta chains sequenced from one sample in a study of tumor-infiltrating lymphocytes in primary liver carcinoma. Investigators took RNA and DNA out together from approximately 22-30 mg of unsorted bulk tissue. Researchers generated TCR beta cDNA from 500 ng of total RNA, relying on a constant-region primer. Libraries of TCR beta came from three nested multiplex PCR rounds with slightly modified ARM-PCR. A C-beta reverse primer was combined with TRBV1-TRBV30 forward primers in the first two PCR rounds, and each round had approximately 10 cycles. One entry per CDR3 protein, called by TCRdb with MiXCR from the multiplex PCR reads. Of roughly 30,000 distinct CDR3 sequences listed, around 66% are singletons. Input material: liver tumor tissue from sampling region 3. The subset: tumor region T3, left-lateral pole. These receptors all come from a woman in her 30s with primary liver carcinoma and hepatitis B virus infection.

This clonotype appeared many times. This chain links TRBV29-1 with TRBJ2-5; 7 bases map to TRBD1. Germline V gene data show CDR1 as SQVTM and CDR2 as ANQGSEA. The junction had 12 bases not matched to a gene; V was cut back by 5 bases and J by 0 bases. The CDR3 spans 16 residues. The CDR3 DNA is TGCAGCGTTCGTCCCCGGGACAGAAGGCACCAAGAGACCCAGTACTTC. It yields the protein CSVRPRDRRHQETQYF.

In regard to this clonotype: The CDR3 does not close with the conserved phenylalanine or tryptophan, likely indicating a read error. This chain links TRBV11-2 with TRBJ1-1; 8 bases map to TRBD1. This CDR3 is 20 amino acids long. Germline V gives CDR1 SGHAT, CDR2 FQNNGV. The CDR3 sequence is CAGSARDRWRKRWSNTEAFY. CDR3 in DNA: TGTGCCGGCAGCGCTCGGGACAGGTGGCGCAAGAGGTGGAGTAACACTGAAGCTTTCTAT.

This chain joins TRBV11-1 and TRBJ1-2; unclear D gene. Germline CDR1 and CDR2: SGHAT and FQDESV (reference sequence). The CDR3 is 14 residues long. V shed 7 bases and J shed 9 bases, with 21 bases lying between them. The DNA for the CDR3 is TGTGCCAGCATCTTTTCAACGTCCTTGGGAAGCTACACCTTC. Its translation is CASIFSTSLGSYTF.

This clonotype was recorded only once. A much larger clone lies a single base off, so this may be a read error. This chain uses TRBV11-2 with TRBJ2-3; 7 bases map to TRBD2. Germline trimming cut 5 bases from V and 5 bases from J; bases unmatched to any gene: 16. Germline V lookup: CDR1 SGHAT, CDR2 FQNNGV. CDR3 length: 17 amino acids. In nucleotides, the CDR3 is TGTGCCAGCAGCACGACTCGCGGGAGCTGGTTAGGAGATACGCAGTATTTT. Protein sequence: CASSTTRGSWLGDTQYF.

To note about this clonotype: An end of the junction does not agree with germline; a read error may underlie this. The J gene is TRBJ1-1, the V gene TRBV14; D call uncertain. This CDR3 is 12 amino acids long. The germline CDR1 and CDR2 sequences are SGHDN and FVKESK. CDR3 bases: TGTGCCAACAGCCAATCTGTGAGTGTGGCTTTCTTT. Its translation: CANSQSVSVAFF.

As concerns this clonotype: Sequence at one end of the junction differs from germline and may be a read error. The chain combines TRBV7-8 with TRBJ2-1; TRBD2 agrees at 13 bases. The CDR3 sequence is 16 residues long. CDR1 and CDR2 (germline): SGHVS, FQNEAQ. The CDR3 sequence: CASSLVGTSGNNGQFF. CDR3 nucleotides: TGTGCCAGCAGCTTAGTTGGGACTAGCGGGAATAATGGGCAGTTCTTC.

Note on this clonotype: At one end the junction does not follow the germline gene, possibly because of a read error. The chain links TRBV6-5 to TRBJ1-6; maybe TRBD1 (5 bases). Germline V gene data show CDR1 as MNHEY and CDR2 as SVGAGI. The CDR3 has 13 residues. The CDR3, as DNA: TGTGCTAGCAGAAGAGGGGAGCCTTCACCTCTCCACTTT. It is translated as CASRRGEPSPLHF.

By share, this clonotype counts as medium-sized. The chain couples TRBV4-3 to TRBJ2-1; 14 bases match TRBD2. Germline V gene data show CDR1 as LGHNA and CDR2 as YSLEER. This CDR3 is 17 amino acids long. V was clipped by 0 bases and J by 7 bases; unmatched bases: 5. CDR3 nucleotide sequence: TGCGCCAGCAGCCAAGATCCGGGACTAGCGGGAGTTAATGAGCAGTTCTTC. Residues: CASSQDPGLAGVNEQFF.

Turning to this clonotype: At one of its ends the junction is not consistent with the germline gene, which may arise from a read error. In DNA, the CDR3 is TGTACCAGCAGCCTAGCCCACTCGGGCACTGAAGCTTTCTTT. Translating gives CTSSLAHSGTEAFF. The rearrangement links TRBV9 to TRBJ1-1; D unresolved. Germline values: CDR1 SGDLS, CDR2 YYNGEE. The CDR3 consists of 14 residues.

Details on this clonotype: At one end the junction does not follow the germline gene, possibly because of a read error. The V gene is TRBV4-1, the J gene TRBJ2-1; TRBD1 aligns across 11 bases. Germline V CDR1 and CDR2: MGHRA, YSYEKL. This CDR3 contains 16 residues. In DNA, the CDR3 is TGTGTCAGCAGCCAAGATCTGGGACAGGGGGAGAATGAGCAGTTCTTC. Translation gives CVSSQDLGQGENEQFF.

Concerning this clonotype: A read error is possible here, since a much larger clone lies one base away. This rearrangement joins TRBV12-3 or TRBV12-4 to TRBJ1-1; the D gene is possibly TRBD1 (6 bases). The CDR3 extends over 15 amino acids. This CDR3 reads CASSRLDRLNTEAFF. CDR3 sequence (DNA): TGTGCCAGCAGTCGCTTGGACAGACTGAACACTGAAGCCTTCTTT.

Remarks on this clonotype: A read error may be the cause here, since a much bigger clone is one base away. The CDR3 end shows no conserved phenylalanine or tryptophan, and so a read error is likely. The CDR3 reads CASSLGVGVAVRTQYL. CDR3 coding DNA: TGTGCCAGCAGCTTGGGAGTAGGTGTGGCGGTGCGGACCCAGTACTTA. The chain has TRBV5-4 and TRBJ2-5; D uncertain. The CDR3 is 16 amino acids. V gave up 0 bases and J gave up 7 bases, with 19 bases separating them. Germline-derived CDR1 and CDR2 are SGHNT and YYREEE (reference sequence).

The rearrangement uses TRBV11-2 and TRBJ2-7; 7 nucleotides match TRBD1. The V segment lost 7 bases and the J segment 7 bases; nucleotides outside the gene matches: 19. Germline V gene sequence: CDR1 SGHAT, CDR2 FQNNGV. The CDR3 runs to 16 residues. The CDR3: CASTTPGQEARGEQYF. CDR3 bases: TGTGCCAGCACGACCCCTGGACAGGAGGCAAGGGGGGAGCAGTACTTC.

The chain uses TRBV12-3 or TRBV12-4 and TRBJ2-1, with TRBD2 identical over 8 bases. This CDR3 contains 17 residues. Trimming at V came to 5 bases and at J to 1 base, leaving 10 bases not matched to a gene. The CDR3 coding sequence is TGTGCCAGCAGTCCCAGTAGGGCTAGCGGGTCCTACAATGAGCAGTTCTTC. This sequence encodes CASSPSRASGSYNEQFF.

Remarks on this clonotype: With a much larger clone just one base away, this may be a read error. V and J are TRBV9 and TRBJ2-3; TRBD2 matches 7 bases. Germline V gives CDR1 SGDLS, CDR2 YYNGEE. This CDR3 contains 16 residues. In DNA form, the CDR3 reads TGTGCCAACAGCGTAGTTCCTAGCGGAAGCACAGATACGCAGTATTTT. This encodes CANSVVPSGSTDTQYF.

Note on this clonotype: A read error is possible here, since a much larger clone lies one base away. This sequence joins TRBV11-2 and TRBJ1-2; a weak D match, TRBD1 (5 bases). This CDR3 region has 11 residues. The V gene's germline CDR1 is SGHAT and CDR2 FQNNGV. This CDR3 reads CASNLAGGYTF. The DNA of the CDR3 is TGTGCCAGCAACTTAGCAGGGGGCTACACCTTC.

This clonotype appeared once. The V call is TRBV12-5, the J call TRBJ2-1, with D perhaps TRBD1 or TRBD2 (7 bases each). This CDR3 region has 15 residues. Germline V lookup: CDR1 LGHNT, CDR2 FRNRAP. The V end was cut by 6 bases, the J end by 6 bases, with 18 bases between. Written as DNA, the CDR3 is TGTGCTAGTGGCCCTGACAGGGACTATTTCAATGAGCAGTTCTTC. Amino acids: CASGPDRDYFNEQFF.

The chain couples TRBV18 to TRBJ2-7, with a weak D call TRBD1 (6 bases). V lost 8 bases and J 0 bases, leaving 14 bases between the germline ends. The CDR3 loop spans 14 amino acids. Germline V gene lookup returns CDR1 KGHSH and CDR2 LQKENI. The CDR3 reads CASTYRASSYEQYF. In DNA, the CDR3 is TGTGCCAGCACATACAGGGCGAGCTCCTACGAGCAGTACTTC. The variable domain in full, completed from reference TRBV18 and TRBJ2-7, reads NAGVMQNPRHLVRRRGQEARLRCSPMKGHSHVYWYRQLPEEGLKFMVYLQKENIIDESGMPKERFSAEFPKEGPSILRIQQVVRGDSAAYFCASTYRASSYEQYFGPGTRLTVT.

J is TRBJ1-1 and V is TRBV14; D uncertain. This CDR3 contains 14 residues. Germline V gives CDR1 SGHDN, CDR2 FVKESK. V lost 5 bases, J lost 4 bases, and 14 bases lay in between. This CDR3 is CASSSVRTITEAFF. The CDR3 DNA sequence: TGTGCCAGCAGCAGCGTAAGGACGATCACTGAAGCTTTCTTT.

A word on this clonotype: Since a much larger clone is just one base distant, this may be a read error. The genes are TRBV11-1 and TRBJ2-1, with TRBD2 matching over 9 bases. The V segment lost 5 bases and the J segment 8 bases; nucleotides outside the gene matches: 7. Looked up from germline, CDR1 is SGHAT and CDR2 is FQDESV (reference sequence). The CDR3 covers 14 residues. CDR3 sequence: CASSDRLAVYEQFF. CDR3 coding DNA: TGTGCCAGCAGCGACAGACTAGCGGTCTATGAGCAGTTCTTC.

The CDR3 loop reads CATSPSATHAYEQYF. CDR3 sequence (DNA): TGTGCCACTAGCCCCTCCGCGACACATGCCTACGAGCAGTACTTC. The rearrangement links TRBV7-9 to TRBJ2-7; weak D call: TRBD2 (5 bases). V was pared by 10 bases and J by 2 bases, with 21 bases between. The CDR3 spans 15 residues. Germline V CDR1 and CDR2: SEHNR, FQNEAQ (reference sequence).

As regards this clonotype: One end of the junction does not line up with germline, which may come from a read error. This chain connects TRBV7-9 to TRBJ1-1; D gene ambiguous. Germline CDR1 is SEHNR and CDR2 is FQNEAQ (reference sequence). The CDR3 loop spans 12 amino acids. CDR3 nucleotide sequence: TGTGCCAGTGGTACTTCAAATACTGAAACTTTCTTT. This sequence encodes CASGTSNTETFF.

This clonotype came up many times. The CDR3 nucleotides read TGTGCCAGCAGCTTAGAGGGGAGTCTCCTCAATGAGCAGTTCTTC. Translating it yields CASSLEGSLLNEQFF. The chain joins TRBV11-2 to TRBJ2-1; TRBD2 is a possible D gene (5 bases). Germline V lookup: CDR1 SGHAT, CDR2 FQNNGV. The CDR3 is 15 residues long. V was pared by 0 bases and J by 6 bases, with 12 bases between. Full variable domain (remainder filled in from reference TRBV11-2 and TRBJ2-1): EAGVAQSPRYKIIEKRQSVAFWCNPISGHATLYWYQQILGQGPKLLIQFQNNGVVDDSQLPKDRFSAERLKGVDSTLKIQPAKLEDSAVYLCASSLEGSLLNEQFFGPGTRLTVL.

This clonotype was counted once. V and J are TRBV7-9 and TRBJ2-7, with D hard to call. Trimming left V 6 bases short and J 2 bases short, with 14 bases between. Per the germline V gene, CDR1 is SEHNR and CDR2 is FQNEAQ (reference sequence). The CDR3 is 14 residues long. CDR3 bases: TGTGCCAGCAGTCCTGGCCCGACGGCCTACGAGCAGTACTTC. Translating it yields CASSPGPTAYEQYF.

To note about this clonotype: The junction shows a germline mismatch at one end, possibly a read error. The chain is built from TRBV7-2 and TRBJ2-3; D unresolved. The CDR3 length is 13 residues. In germline, CDR1 is SGHTA, CDR2 FQGNSA. This chain's CDR3 is CANSLVYHDTQYF. CDR3 DNA sequence: TGTGCCAACAGCTTAGTTTATCATGATACGCAGTATTTT. The whole variable domain, filled in from reference TRBV7-2 and TRBJ2-3, reads GAGVSQSPSNKVTEKGKDVELRCDPISGHTALYWYRQSLGQGLEFLIYFQGNSAPDKSGLPSDRFSAERTGGSVSTLTIQRTQQEDSAVYLCANSLVYHDTQYFGPGTRLTVL.

As for this clonotype: The junction differs from germline at one of its ends, possibly a read error. The rearrangement joins TRBV11-2 to TRBJ1-2; maybe TRBD1 (5 bases). Germline V lookup: CDR1 SGHAT, CDR2 FQNNGV. There are 15 residues in the CDR3. The CDR3 loop is CVSSLDWMAGRGYTF. CDR3 bases: TGTGTCAGCAGCTTAGATTGGATGGCAGGGAGAGGCTACACTTTC.

Of note for this clonotype: Mismatch with germline at one junction end may stem from a read error. This rearrangement joins TRBV28 to TRBJ1-6; D uncertain. This CDR3 contains 14 residues. Germline values: CDR1 MDHEN, CDR2 SYDVKM. The DNA of the CDR3 is TGTGCCACCAGTGCACTATCCGGAGCTTCACCTCTCCGCTTT. As protein: CATSALSGASPLRF.